Here is one TCR beta chain with its context. Its antigen remains unknown. The sample comes from a study of cytotoxic CD8 clonotypes in ibrutinib-treated CLL. Study background: Among the patients, 10 to 11 presented as relapsed/refractory and about 14 as treatment-naive; approximately 17 showed unmutated IGHV. Sequencing produced an average of roughly 270,000 productive templates and more than 90,000 productive rearrangements per sample.

Assay used: immunoSEQ multiplex PCR; TCRdb lists only in-frame clones, some missing. Found here are more than 55,000 clones, over 60% of them singletons; the top ten hold 40% to 45%. Cryopreserved PBMCs provided about 2 micrograms of genomic DNA for the TCR beta libraries. Per the germline V gene, CDR1 is SGHAT and CDR2 is FQNNGV. Trimming pared 0 bases from V and 0 bases from J, leaving 2 bases between. The CDR3 length is 13 residues. Study results and limitations: The clonality rise at ibrutinib response reflected private clonotype expansion.

The sample was PBMCs, taken after 12 months of ibrutinib treatment. The clonotype was recovered from a human donor with chronic lymphocytic leukemia. V and J are TRBV11-2 and TRBJ1-1, with unresolved D. The CDR3 loop is CASSLDVNTEAFF. Written as DNA, the CDR3 is TGTGCCAGCAGCTTAGACGTGAACACTGAAGCTTTCTTT.